The clone carrying this T cell receptor (beta chain) appeared a few times. The antigen remains undetermined. The sample is drawn from a study of blood T cells in healthy people across ages. For the second PCR, which ran for about 6 to 11 cycles, a sample-barcoded 5' primer and a J-beta primer mix were used. No fewer than 3 million CDR3-containing paired-end reads came from each sample. MiXCR, run by TCRdb on the 5' RACE reads, gives a single entry per CDR3 protein. The sample includes 1,800,000 or so distinct CDR3 sequences, around 40% seen only once; the top ten take more than 20%. From germline, CDR1 is SGHAT and CDR2 FQDESV (reference sequence). CDR3 length: 15 amino acids. Trimming took 5 bases from V and 0 from J, leaving 14 bases between them. Per individual sample, total RNA of at least 5.5 micrograms was extracted. Overall study results and limits: Naive CD4+ cells and diversity were both higher in long-lived donors than in aged donors. Lack of knowledge of donor CMV status possibly confounded expanded clonotype changes.

The material sequenced was blood. The receptor was isolated from a human donor in good health. The rearrangement joins TRBV11-1 to TRBJ2-7, with TRBD1 as a possible D gene (6 bases). CDR3 in DNA: TGTGCCAGCAGCCCGGACAGACCGGACTCCTACGAGCAGTACTTC. Translated: CASSPDRPDSYEQYF.